This passage covers 5 T cell receptor beta chains from one sample sequenced in a study of blood T cell repertoires in COVID-19. Clones were read by immunoSEQ multiplex PCR, and TCRdb kept only the in-frame ones, dropping some. The sample consists of about 260,000 clones, 86% of them appearing once. The specimen was peripheral blood. The receptors were sampled from a man aged 35 to 55 who had recovered from COVID-19.

The chain has TRBV6-5 and TRBJ1-3, with D unresolved. The germline gives CDR1 MNHEY, CDR2 SVGAGI. Trimming left V 6 bases short and J 5 bases short, with 14 bases between. The CDR3 covers 14 residues. The chain's CDR3 is CASRGGGSRNTIYF. CDR3 coding DNA: TGTGCCAGCAGAGGTGGAGGGAGTCGAAACACCATATATTTT.

The chain employs TRBV7-2 and TRBJ2-7; the match to TRBD1 covers 8 bases. The V gene end was trimmed by 5 bases and the J gene end by 2 bases; junction bases not matched to a gene: 5. This CDR3 has 14 residues. Per the germline V gene, CDR1 is SGHTA and CDR2 is FQGNSA. CDR3 nucleotide sequence: TGTGCCAGCAGCCAGCGGACAGGGACCTACGAGCAGTACTTC. Its translation: CASSQRTGTYEQYF.

The chain is built from TRBV7-9 and TRBJ2-2; TRBD1 matches 8 bases. The CDR3 totals 16 residues. CDR1 and CDR2 (germline): SEHNR, FQNEAQ (reference sequence). Trimming removed 5 bases from V and 2 bases from J; junction bases left unmatched: 7. For the CDR3, the DNA is TGTGCCAGCAGCCCTCCGGGACAGGCCAACACCGGGGAGCTGTTTTTT. Encoded protein: CASSPPGQANTGELFF.

The V call is TRBV4-1, the J call TRBJ1-1, with 7 bases identical to TRBD1. CDR1 is MGHRA and CDR2 is YSYEKL in the germline V gene. The J segment lost 4 bases and the V segment lost 2 bases, leaving 4 bases of the junction unmatched. There are 14 residues in the CDR3. CDR3: CASSQRGQITEAFF. CDR3 bases: TGCGCCAGCAGCCAAAGGGGGCAGATCACTGAAGCTTTCTTT.

This sequence joins TRBV7-2 and TRBJ2-1, with 16 nucleotides matching TRBD2. The CDR3 has 18 amino acids. Unmatched junction bases numbered 11, after V lost 4 bases and J lost 8 bases. Germline CDR1 SGHTA, CDR2 FQGNSA. The CDR3 protein is CASSSGTSGRAGLYEQFF. The CDR3 DNA reads as TGTGCCAGCAGCTCTGGGACTAGCGGGAGGGCTGGGTTATATGAGCAGTTCTTC.